Shown below are 21 T cell receptor beta chains from a single sample sequenced in a study of shared clonotypes between healthy human individuals. Naive CD8 cells lacked CD45RO, underwent positive selection for CCR7 and left out terminally differentiated effector memory CD45RA+ cells. The table came from immunoSEQ multiplex PCR; TCRdb's copy has only in-frame clones and leaves some out. Here the sample spans approximately 740,000 clones, 90% to 95% being singletons. The sequenced sample was naive CD8+ T cells sorted from blood. Receptors originate from a man aged 30 to 45 in good health.

The chain couples TRBV19 to TRBJ1-1, with TRBD1 identical over 7 bases. V gave up 4 bases and J gave up 7 bases; unmatched junction bases: 9. The CDR3 consists of 14 residues. Germline CDR1 and CDR2: LNHDA and SQIVND (reference sequence). The CDR3, as DNA: TGTGCCAGTAGTAGGGCTACAGGGGCCGATGAAGCTTTCTTT. Its translation is CASSRATGADEAFF.

This clone is a singleton in its sample. Compared with germline, one end of the junction differs, possibly owing to a read error. Other DNA sequences in this sample translate to the same CDR3. The rearrangement joins TRBV27 to TRBJ2-1; 8 positions match TRBD2. The CDR3 spans 14 residues. From germline, CDR1 is MNHEY and CDR2 SMNVEV (reference sequence). In nucleotides, the CDR3 is TGTGCTAGCAGCCCCCTAGCGGGTTACAATGAGCAGTTCTTC. It specifies CASSPLAGYNEQFF.

Details on this clone: This sample also contains other DNA sequences that code for the same CDR3. The V call is TRBV9, the J call TRBJ2-1; TRBD2 is a possible D gene (5 bases). The V end lost 0 bases, the J end lost 4 bases, and 8 bases lay between the germline ends. This CDR3 contains 14 residues. Germline CDR1 and CDR2: SGDLS and YYNGEE. The CDR3 DNA is TGTGCCAGCAGCGTAGAGGGCGGGTACAATGAGCAGTTCTTC. Translation: CASSVEGGYNEQFF.

The V gene is TRBV15, the J gene TRBJ2-5, with unresolved D. Germline assignment: CDR1 LNHNV and CDR2 YYDKDF (reference sequence). V was shortened by 4 bases and J by 3 bases, with 9 bases between the two germline ends. The CDR3 runs to 13 residues. In DNA, the CDR3 is TGTGCCACCAGCAAAACTTTGGAAGAGACCCAGTACTTC. Translating gives CATSKTLEETQYF.

The V call is TRBV19, the J call TRBJ2-7; 8 bases line up with TRBD2. This CDR3 comprises 15 residues. Germline CDR1 is LNHDA and CDR2 is SQIVND (reference sequence). V was pared by 6 bases and J by 2 bases, with 9 bases of the junction left unmatched. The CDR3 nucleotides read TGTGCCAGTAGGATGACTAGCGACTCGACCTACGAGCAGTACTTC. It is translated as CASRMTSDSTYEQYF.

V usage is TRBV19 and J usage is TRBJ2-7; 11 bases agree with TRBD2. The CDR3 is 15 amino acids. Germline V gene lookup returns CDR1 LNHDA and CDR2 SQIVND (reference sequence). The junction had 7 bases not matched to a gene; V was cut back by 4 bases and J by 5 bases. The CDR3 bases are TGTGCCAGTAGTAATAGCGGGAGGGCGATCGACGAGCAGTACTTC. Its translation is CASSNSGRAIDEQYF.

This clone was found a few times. The rearrangement links TRBV25-1 to TRBJ1-2, with D maybe TRBD1 (6 bases). The CDR3 totals 14 residues. Germline CDR1 MGHDK, CDR2 SYGVNS. V lost 2 bases to trimming and J lost 4 bases, with 11 bases between them. The CDR3 region is CASSELGQTYGYTF. In DNA, the CDR3 is TGTGCCAGCAGTGAACTAGGACAGACCTATGGCTACACCTTC.

V usage is TRBV5-1 and J usage is TRBJ1-1; D is perhaps TRBD1 (5 bases). V lost 0 bases to trimming and J lost 1 base, with 13 bases between them. The CDR3 spans 16 residues. Germline-derived CDR1 and CDR2 are SGHRS and YFSETQ. CDR3 residues: CASSLVGQGANTEAFF. DNA of the CDR3: TGCGCCAGCAGCTTGGTAGGGCAGGGAGCGAACACTGAAGCTTTCTTT. Combining the CDR3 with reference TRBV5-1 and TRBJ1-1 gives the whole variable domain KAGVTQTPRYLIKTRGQQVTLSCSPISGHRSVSWYQQTPGQGLQFLFEYFSETQRNKGNFPGRFSGRQFSNSRSEMNVSTLELGDSALYLCASSLVGQGANTEAFFGQGTRLTVV.

The rearrangement links TRBV10-3 to TRBJ2-1, with 7 bases matching TRBD1. The J segment lost 0 bases and the V segment lost 7 bases, leaving 6 bases of the junction unmatched. In germline, CDR1 is ENHRY, CDR2 SYGVKD. The CDR3 loop spans 15 amino acids. Here the CDR3 DNA reads TGTGCCATCAAGACAGGGATAAGCTCCTACAATGAGCAGTTCTTC. This translates into CAIKTGISSYNEQFF.

This clone was seen a single time. The chain carries TRBV7-9 and TRBJ2-7; no reliable D call. The CDR3 consists of 11 residues. V was clipped by 8 bases and J by 2 bases, with 7 bases between them. The V gene's germline CDR1 is SEHNR and CDR2 FQNEAQ (reference sequence). CDR3 amino acids: CASEMTYEQYF. Here the CDR3 DNA reads TGTGCCAGCGAGATGACCTACGAGCAGTACTTC.

The rearrangement uses TRBV27 and TRBJ2-7; 11 nucleotides match TRBD2. This CDR3 has 14 residues. Looked up from germline, CDR1 is MNHEY and CDR2 is SMNVEV (reference sequence). V lost 6 bases to trimming and J lost 6 bases; unmatched junction nucleotides: 7. The CDR3 DNA reads TGTGCCAGCAGCACTAGCGGGAGATGGTCCGAGCAGTACTTC. Translation: CASSTSGRWSEQYF.

This clone is a singleton in its sample. The V gene is TRBV10-2, the J gene TRBJ2-1; the D is unclear. Germline CDR1 is WSHSY and CDR2 is SAAADI. This CDR3 has 13 residues. Trimming removed 1 base from V and 13 bases from J, with 14 bases in between. As DNA, the CDR3 is TGCGCCAGCAGTGAGTTGAGTATCGTAATTCAGTTCTTC. This sequence encodes CASSELSIVIQFF.

The V and J genes are TRBV6-5 and TRBJ2-2, with D hard to call. This CDR3 has 15 residues. With 0 bases removed from V and 5 bases from J, the gap between germline ends came to 10 bases. CDR1 is MNHEY, CDR2 SVGAGI, per germline. In nucleotides, the CDR3 is TGTGCCAGCAGTTACTCGTCAGCGAGGACCGGGGAGCTGTTTTTT. This codes for CASSYSSARTGELFF.

A remark on this clone: Different DNA sequences within this sample yield the same CDR3. V usage is TRBV6-6 and J usage is TRBJ2-2, with D maybe TRBD1 (5 bases). Trimming took off 0 bases at V and 7 bases at J, with 6 bases between the two ends. Germline CDR1 and CDR2: MNHNY and SVGAGI (reference sequence). CDR3 length: 13 amino acids. CDR3 loop: CASSYSQGGELFF. The DNA of the CDR3 is TGTGCCAGCAGTTACTCGCAGGGCGGGGAGCTGTTTTTT.

The chain recombines TRBV29-1 with TRBJ2-1; TRBD1 aligns across 8 bases. CDR1 and CDR2 from the germline V gene are SQVTM and ANQGSEA. The CDR3 is 16 amino acids. V lost 5 bases to trimming and J lost 4 bases; unmatched junction nucleotides: 13. The CDR3 sequence is CSVPWGGQGRYNEQFF. The CDR3 DNA sequence: TGCAGCGTTCCCTGGGGCGGACAGGGTCGGTACAATGAGCAGTTCTTC.

The chain carries TRBV7-9 and TRBJ2-6, with D possibly being TRBD1 or TRBD2 (5 bases each). Trimming left V 5 bases short and J 0 bases short, with 11 bases between. The germline V gene has CDR1 SEHNR and CDR2 FQNEAQ (reference sequence). This CDR3 has 16 amino acids. CDR3 nucleotides: TGTGCCAGCAGCCTTGGGGGAAGCTCTGGGGCCAACGTCCTGACTTTC. Protein sequence: CASSLGGSSGANVLTF.

The V gene is TRBV27, the J gene TRBJ2-7; D remains unclear. Germline-derived CDR1 and CDR2 are MNHEY and SMNVEV (reference sequence). V was clipped by 2 bases and J by 4 bases, with 15 bases between them. There are 15 residues in the CDR3. The chain's CDR3 is CASSLKGSPWYEQYF. CDR3 bases: TGTGCCAGCAGTTTAAAGGGTAGCCCCTGGTACGAGCAGTACTTC.

The chain has TRBV27 and TRBJ1-5, with a tentative D call TRBD1 (6 bases). CDR1 is MNHEY and CDR2 is SMNVEV in the germline V gene (reference sequence). CDR3 length equals 14 residues. V lost 6 bases to trimming and J lost 2 bases, with 11 bases between them. The CDR3 is CASSTGYGNQPQHF. CDR3 nucleotide sequence: TGTGCCAGCAGCACAGGGTATGGCAATCAGCCCCAGCATTTT.

V and J are TRBV21-1 and TRBJ2-7; the table's TRBD2 call for D was not verified on the DNA. TRBV21-1 is given as a pseudogene. The CDR3 spans 20 residues. The CDR3 reads CASSKVLLAGYVSQSYEQYF. The CDR3 nucleotides read TGTGCCAGCAGCAAAGTGTTGCTAGCGGGATATGTTAGTCAATCCTACGAGCAGTACTTC.

This clone was counted a few times. V and J are TRBV27 and TRBJ2-7; 9 nucleotides line up with TRBD2. Germline assignment: CDR1 MNHEY and CDR2 SMNVEV (reference sequence). The CDR3 is 15 residues long. Trimming at V came to 2 bases and at J to 0 bases, leaving 2 bases not matched to a gene. DNA of the CDR3: TGTGCCAGCAGTTTAAGAGCGGGAGGCTCCTACGAGCAGTACTTC. This codes for CASSLRAGGSYEQYF.

The CDR3 region is CSVVSSGRVEETQYF. CDR3 nucleotide sequence: TGCAGCGTTGTTTCTAGCGGGAGAGTAGAAGAGACCCAGTACTTC. The V and J genes are TRBV29-1 and TRBJ2-5; 10 nucleotides align to TRBD2. Trimming removed 4 bases from V and 3 bases from J; junction bases left unmatched: 8. The CDR3 sequence is 15 residues long. Germline V gives CDR1 SQVTM, CDR2 ANQGSEA.